These T cell receptor beta chains were read from a single sample in a study of cytomegalovirus exposure and HLA in healthy donors. Produced via immunoSEQ multiplex PCR; TCRdb's table is partial and in-frame only. The table includes under 200,000 clones, 80% to 90% detected once. The source material was PBMCs. The receptor set was obtained from a woman between 50 and 59 years old in good health and CMV-seronegative. Each CDR3 is given with its conserved first and last residue. A D gene is named only where the DNA matches it firmly. Size tells how often a clone was seen (once, few, many) or the class of an expanded clone, and some rows leave it out.

d_call	j_call	v_call	clone_size	cdr3_nt	cdr3_aa
-	TRBJ2-2	TRBV7-7	-	TGTGCCAGCACCCCGGGACTCTCGAACACCGGGGAGCTGTTTTTT	CASTPGLSNTGELFF
TRBD1	TRBJ1-1	TRBV9	-	TGTGCCAGCAGCGCAACCGGGACAGGGATCGCTGAAGCTTTCTTT	CASSATGTGIAEAFF
-	TRBJ1-1	TRBV4-2	-	TGTGCCAGCAGCTACCAGGGCTCTGAAGCTTTCTTT	CASSYQGSEAFF
TRBD2	TRBJ2-7	TRBV6-1	once	TGTGCCAGCAGTTTTCCCCCCGGGCCGGGGGGCGAGCAGTACTTC	CASSFPPGPGGEQYF
-	TRBJ1-1	TRBV5-1	-	TGCGCCAGCAGCGATTCAGGAGGGAACACTGAAGCTTTCTTT	CASSDSGGNTEAFF
-	TRBJ1-4	TRBV10-2	-	TGCGCCAGCAGACTCGAGCGGGGCACTAATGAAAAACTGTTTTTT	CASRLERGTNEKLFF
-	TRBJ2-1	TRBV4-3	-	TGCGCCAGCAGCCAAGATTCGGTGGGAGGCCGTGAGCAGTTCTTC	CASSQDSVGGREQFF
-	TRBJ2-1	TRBV2	-	TGTGCCAGCAGTGCTCGACAGGTGGAGCAGTTCTTC	CASSARQVEQFF
-	TRBJ2-7	TRBV29-1	-	TGCAGCGTCCTCGGACGGGACTACGAGCAGTACTTC	CSVLGRDYEQYF
TRBD2	TRBJ2-1	TRBV29-1	-	TGCAGCGCACCGGGACTATACAATGAGCAGTTCTTC	CSAPGLYNEQFF
-	TRBJ2-1	TRBV9	-	TGTGCCAGCAGCGTAGTGGCAGGATCCGCCTACAATGAGCAGTTCTTC	CASSVVAGSAYNEQFF
TRBD2	TRBJ2-7	TRBV4-3	-	TGCGCCAGCAGCCAAGATTGGGGACTAGCGGGGACCTACGAGCAGTACTTC	CASSQDWGLAGTYEQYF
-	TRBJ1-1	TRBV7-9	-	TGTGCCAGCAGCAAGCGTCAGGGGCTCACTGAAGCTTTCTTT	CASSKRQGLTEAFF
TRBD1	TRBJ1-2	TRBV5-1	-	TGCGCCAGCAGCTTCGGACAGGGAGAGTATGGCTACACCTTC	CASSFGQGEYGYTF
TRBD2	TRBJ2-7	TRBV5-1	-	TGCGCCAGCAGCTTCCCCACTAGCGGGAGGGGTGAGCAGTACTTC	CASSFPTSGRGEQYF
-	TRBJ1-2	TRBV19	-	TGTGCCAGTAGCCCGGCGAGCAGGAACTATGGCTACACCTTC	CASSPASRNYGYTF
TRBD1	TRBJ1-4	TRBV28	-	TGTGCCAGCAGTGCGACAGGGCCGAATGAAAAACTGTTTTTT	CASSATGPNEKLFF
-	TRBJ2-3	TRBV18	once	TGTGCCAGCTCACGACAGGAACCTAGCACAGATACGCAGTATTTT	CASSRQEPSTDTQYF
TRBD1	TRBJ1-2	TRBV19	-	TGTGCCAGTAGTAATTACAGGGGATCAGCCGCTAACTATGGCTACACCTTC	CASSNYRGSAANYGYTF
-	TRBJ2-2	TRBV25-1	-	TGTGCCAGCTCACTTGGCGGGATTAACACCGGGGAGCTGTTTTTT	CASSLGGINTGELFF
-	TRBJ2-3	TRBV6-1	-	TGTGCCAGCGGGGGACTCCTTTCCACAGATACGCAGTATTTT	CASGGLLSTDTQYF
-	TRBJ2-3	TRBV5-1	-	TGCGCCAGTCATCCCCAGGGGACAGATACGCAGTATTTT	CASHPQGTDTQYF
TRBD1	TRBJ1-3	TRBV19	-	TGTGCCAGTAGTTCTACCGGGACAGACTCTGGAAACACCATATATTTT	CASSSTGTDSGNTIYF
TRBD1	TRBJ2-1	TRBV9	-	TGTGCCAGCAGCGTAGTCCCGGCCAACTTCGGGACAGGGTTGAATGAGCAGTTCTTC	CASSVVPANFGTGLNEQFF
-	TRBJ1-2	TRBV11-2	-	TGTGCCAGCAGCTTACTACACTATGGCTACACCTTC	CASSLLHYGYTF
TRBD2	TRBJ2-3	TRBV4-1	-	TGCGCCAGCAGCCAAGTTGCGGGAGGCACTTCCGATACGCAGTATTTT	CASSQVAGGTSDTQYF
TRBD1	TRBJ1-2	TRBV27	-	TGTGCCAGCAGTTTAGGGACAGGGTACTCCTATGGCTACACCTTC	CASSLGTGYSYGYTF
TRBD1	TRBJ2-1	TRBV9	-	TGTGCCAGCAGCGTAGGGACAGGGGATTACAATGAGCAGTTCTTC	CASSVGTGDYNEQFF
-	TRBJ2-7	TRBV5-8	medium-sized	TGTGCCAGCAGCTCCGCGGCAGAGCAGTACTTC	CASSSAAEQYF
-	TRBJ1-4	TRBV2	-	TGTGCCAGCAGTGGTCCGGGACTCTCTAATGAAAAACTGTTTTTT	CASSGPGLSNEKLFF
-	TRBJ1-1	TRBV6-1	-	TGTGCCAGCAGTCCACGACGGGGTATGAACACTGAAGCTTTCTTT	CASSPRRGMNTEAFF
-	TRBJ2-3	TRBV6-1	-	TGTGCCAGCAGTCCACAGGGTGGCCGAGATACGCAGTATTTT	CASSPQGGRDTQYF
-	TRBJ2-7	TRBV28	-	TGTGCCAGCAGTTTCAGGGATTTTGACTACGAGCAGTACTTC	CASSFRDFDYEQYF
TRBD1	TRBJ2-7	TRBV4-1	-	TGCGCCAGCAGCCGACCGGGACAGGGGGAGTACGAGCAGTACTTC	CASSRPGQGEYEQYF
TRBD1	TRBJ1-2	TRBV30	few	TGTGCCTGGAGTCTCGAAAGACAGGGGGTCGGCTACACCTTC	CAWSLERQGVGYTF
TRBD1	TRBJ1-1	TRBV19	-	TGTGCCAGTAGTACTACCGGGACAGGGGTGTATCGCAGCACTGAAGCTTTCTTT	CASSTTGTGVYRSTEAFF
-	TRBJ2-2	TRBV2	-	TGTGCCAGCAGTGAACAGGGCGGCACCGGGGAGCTGTTTTTT	CASSEQGGTGELFF
TRBD2	TRBJ2-3	TRBV10-1	-	TGCGCCGGCAGTGAAGCGGGAGTGCCAGATACGCAGTATTTT	CAGSEAGVPDTQYF
-	TRBJ2-7	TRBV10-2	once	TGCGCCAGCAGGGCTGACAGCCCTGGCGACGAGCAGTACTTC	CASRADSPGDEQYF
-	TRBJ2-2	TRBV9	-	TGTGCCAGCACTTCGAGAGGGACAACAAACACCGGGGAGCTGTTTTTT	CASTSRGTTNTGELFF
-	TRBJ2-7	TRBV7-6	few	TGTGCCAGCAGCTTAGGAATTGTGACAGACTACGAGCAGTACTTC	CASSLGIVTDYEQYF
-	TRBJ1-2	TRBV27	-	TGTGCCAGCAAGCCGGGGTCCTATAACTATGGCTACACCTTC	CASKPGSYNYGYTF
-	TRBJ1-2	TRBV27	-	TGTGCCAGCAGTTTTAATCCAGGGCCCCTTTTGGCCGATGGCTACACCTTC	CASSFNPGPLLADGYTF
TRBD1	TRBJ1-5	TRBV6-5	-	TGTGCCAGCAGGACCATACAGGGGGCGGCGCAGCCCCAGCATTTT	CASRTIQGAAQPQHF
-	TRBJ2-3	TRBV25-1	-	TGTGCCAGCAGCGGAGACACAGATACGCAGTATTTT	CASSGDTDTQYF
-	TRBJ1-5	TRBV19	-	TGTGCCAGTAGTGTACAGATTAGCAATCAGCCCCAGCATTTT	CASSVQISNQPQHF
-	TRBJ2-2	TRBV4-3	-	TGCGCCAGCAGCCGTACAGTGAACACCGGGGAGCTGTTTTTT	CASSRTVNTGELFF
-	TRBJ1-4	TRBV25-1	once	TGTGCCAGCAGGATGACAGGAGAAAATGAAAAACTGTTTTTT	CASRMTGENEKLFF
-	TRBJ2-7	TRBV2	-	TGTGCCAGCAGTCGGCCGGGACTTACCTCCTACGAGCAGTACTTC	CASSRPGLTSYEQYF
-	TRBJ1-1	TRBV11-3	-	TGTGCCAGCAGCCCGGGAGAGGTTCCGAACACTGAAGCTTTCTTT	CASSPGEVPNTEAFF
TRBD2	TRBJ2-7	TRBV2	-	TGTGCCAGCAGGCCTAGCGGATCCTACGAGCAGTACTTC	CASRPSGSYEQYF
-	TRBJ2-1	TRBV9	-	TGTGCCAGCAGCGTATCGGGAGAATACAATGAGCAGTTCTTC	CASSVSGEYNEQFF
TRBD1	TRBJ1-3	TRBV7-9	-	TGTGCCGCCAAAGGGACAGGAGGAAACACCATATATTTT	CAAKGTGGNTIYF
-	TRBJ2-4	TRBV27	-	TGTGCCAGCAGTTTCGAAGGGGGTCACAACATTCAGTACTTC	CASSFEGGHNIQYF
-	TRBJ1-4	TRBV4-2	-	TGTGCCAGCAGCCAAGATAACGCGGGGTCTGTAAAACTGTTTTTT	CASSQDNAGSVKLFF